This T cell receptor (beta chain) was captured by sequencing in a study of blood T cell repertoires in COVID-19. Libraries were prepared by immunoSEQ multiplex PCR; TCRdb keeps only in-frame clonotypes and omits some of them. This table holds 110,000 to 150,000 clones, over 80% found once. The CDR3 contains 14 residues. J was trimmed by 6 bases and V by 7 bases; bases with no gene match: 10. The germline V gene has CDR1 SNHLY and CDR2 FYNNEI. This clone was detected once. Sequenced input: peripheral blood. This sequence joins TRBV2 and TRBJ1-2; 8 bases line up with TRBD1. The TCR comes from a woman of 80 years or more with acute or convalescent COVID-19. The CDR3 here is CASTRQGSTNGYTF. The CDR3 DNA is TGTGCCAGCACCCGACAGGGGTCAACTAATGGCTACACCTTC.